Reported below is one T cell receptor (beta chain). Its antigen is undetermined. TCRdb's copy holds only in-frame clones and misses some; the assay was immunoSEQ multiplex PCR. The table records more than 90,000 clones, around 84% of them present only once. This entry comes from a study of T cell responses to AZD1222 COVID-19 vaccine. Study at large: Investigators merged groups given second doses at roughly 4 or roughly 12 weeks.

Notes on the study in general: Receipt of two AZD1222 doses was followed by a rise in Spike-specific TCR breadth and depth. At 160-218 and 743-854, vaccine-associated CD4 TCRs were dominant, and they spanned spike. Donor demographics were predominantly white British with a female majority; clonal diversity may be underestimated.

This CDR3 region has 16 residues. Per germline, CDR1 SNHLY and CDR2 FYNNEI. Trimming cost V 3 bases and J 6 bases, with 20 bases left between them. The sample here was peripheral blood, taken on day 0 of AZD1222 vaccination. This TCR derives from an adult in good health. The chain uses TRBV2 and TRBJ1-2; D gene ambiguous. The CDR3 region has the DNA TGTGCCAGCAGTGATCCTCTACTCATGATCCGGAATGGCTACACCTTC. Translated, it gives CASSDPLLMIRNGYTF.